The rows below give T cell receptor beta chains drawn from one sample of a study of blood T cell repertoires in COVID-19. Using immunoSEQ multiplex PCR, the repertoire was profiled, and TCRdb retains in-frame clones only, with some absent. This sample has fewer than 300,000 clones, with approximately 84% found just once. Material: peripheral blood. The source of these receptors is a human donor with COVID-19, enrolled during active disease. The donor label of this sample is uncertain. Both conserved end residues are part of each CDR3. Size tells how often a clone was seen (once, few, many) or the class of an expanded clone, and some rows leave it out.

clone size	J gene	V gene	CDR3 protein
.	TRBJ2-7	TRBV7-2	CASSLRLAGVYEQYF
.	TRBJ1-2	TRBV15	CATSQDRVGGYGYTF
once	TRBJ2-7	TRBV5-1	CASSLDLYSPEQYF
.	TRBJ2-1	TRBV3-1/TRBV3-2	CASSQPGLAGGSNEQFF
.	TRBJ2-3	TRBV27	CASSSTASGRLGDTQYF
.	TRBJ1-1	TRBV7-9	CASSFDGQGTEAFF
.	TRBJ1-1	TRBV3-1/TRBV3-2	CASSPPRQGMMNTEAFF
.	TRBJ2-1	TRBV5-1	CASSLAPGGSYNEQFF
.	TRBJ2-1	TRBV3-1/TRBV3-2	CASSHPLAGGPLNEQFF
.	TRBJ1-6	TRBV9	CASSSQGGSPLHF
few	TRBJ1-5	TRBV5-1	CASSPGQSSDSNQPQHF
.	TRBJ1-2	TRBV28	CASARGGTSTGYTF
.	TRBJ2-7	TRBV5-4	CASSPGVAGVSIYEQYF
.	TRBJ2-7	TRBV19	CASSIDPGQGREQYF
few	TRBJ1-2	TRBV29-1	CSASTAPNYGYTF
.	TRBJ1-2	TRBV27	CASSLPGGYGYTF
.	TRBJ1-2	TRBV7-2	CASSLGAGTNYGYTF
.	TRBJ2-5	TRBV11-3	CASSAGGRPQETQYF
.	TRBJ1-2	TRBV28	CASRTPPGQGTHGYTF
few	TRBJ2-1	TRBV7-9	CASSSRDRAYNEQFF
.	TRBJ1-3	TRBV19	CASRGQWNSISSGNTIYF
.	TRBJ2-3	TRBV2	CASWGQGADTQYF
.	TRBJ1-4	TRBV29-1	CSAGEPSEKLFF
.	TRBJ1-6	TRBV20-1	CGLGDVSPLHF
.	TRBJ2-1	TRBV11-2	CASSLGVSPGEQFF
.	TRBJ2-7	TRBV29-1	CSFFQGGPGNEQYF
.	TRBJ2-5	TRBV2	CASKLAGAGETQYF
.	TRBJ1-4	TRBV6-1	CASSEVGISGEKLFF
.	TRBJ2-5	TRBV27	CASSSAGGLVTQYF
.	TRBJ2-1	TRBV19	CATSPSGSPYNEQFF
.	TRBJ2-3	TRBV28	CASSGAGSKTDTQYF
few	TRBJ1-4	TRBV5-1	CASSFGQGEEKLFF
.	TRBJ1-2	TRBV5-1	CASSGGTGYGYTF
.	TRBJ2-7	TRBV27	CASSSFSGGHSYEQYF
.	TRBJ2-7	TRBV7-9	CASSSPRQGTYEQYF
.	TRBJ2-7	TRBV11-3	CASIGAGRDYEQYF
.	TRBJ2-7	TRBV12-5	CASGPRAGATSEQYF
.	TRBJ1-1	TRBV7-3	CASSSTGVNTEAFF
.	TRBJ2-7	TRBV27	CASSPWRPPYEQYF
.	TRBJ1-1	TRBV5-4	CASSSPLGDREAFF
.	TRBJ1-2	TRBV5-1	CASRTPYGQGTGYTF